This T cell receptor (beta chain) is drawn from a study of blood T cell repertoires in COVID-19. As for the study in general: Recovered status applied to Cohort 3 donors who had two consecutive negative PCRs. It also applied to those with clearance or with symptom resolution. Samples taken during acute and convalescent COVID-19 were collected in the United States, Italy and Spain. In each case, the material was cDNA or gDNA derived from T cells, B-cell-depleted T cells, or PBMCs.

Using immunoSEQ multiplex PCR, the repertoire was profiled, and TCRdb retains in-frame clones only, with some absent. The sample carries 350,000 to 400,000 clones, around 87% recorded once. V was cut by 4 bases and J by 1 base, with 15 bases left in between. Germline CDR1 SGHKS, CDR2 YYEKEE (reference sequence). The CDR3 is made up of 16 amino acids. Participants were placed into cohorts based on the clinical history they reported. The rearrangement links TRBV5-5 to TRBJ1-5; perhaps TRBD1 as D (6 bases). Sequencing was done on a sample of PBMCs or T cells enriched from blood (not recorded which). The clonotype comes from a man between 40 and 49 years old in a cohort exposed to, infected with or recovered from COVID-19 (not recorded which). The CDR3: CASSPRQDPSNQPQHF. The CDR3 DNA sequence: TGTGCCAGCAGCCCAAGACAGGATCCGAGCAATCAGCCCCAGCATTTT.